This is a list of T cell receptor beta chains from one sample in a study of blood T cell repertoires in COVID-19. Profiled with immunoSEQ multiplex PCR; TCRdb holds only in-frame clones, not every one. Of under 20,000 clones listed, roughly 80% are singletons. The sequencing input was peripheral blood. These receptors originate from a man between 60 and 70 years old with active or convalescent COVID-19. Both conserved end residues are part of each CDR3. Fields, in order: V gene, clone size, D gene, J gene, CDR3 protein, CDR3 DNA. The D gene is left open where the match is weak. Only part of the rows carry a size: once, few, many, or a class if the clone is expanded.

>TRBV6-5|-|-|TRBJ1-1
CASSYFLQGEAFF
TGTGCCAGCAGTTACTTTTTACAGGGTGAAGCTTTCTTT
>TRBV28|-|TRBD1|TRBJ1-5
CASSLGQASYQPQHF
TGTGCCAGCAGTTTAGGACAGGCCTCTTATCAGCCCCAGCATTTT
>TRBV19|-|TRBD1|TRBJ2-5
CASSPLRQGRAGETQYF
TGTGCCAGTAGTCCGCTTAGACAGGGGCGCGCCGGGGAGACCCAGTACTTC
>TRBV12-3/TRBV12-4|few|-|TRBJ1-2
CASSAGFGGYTF
TGTGCCAGCAGTGCAGGGTTCGGCGGCTACACCTTC
>TRBV5-1|-|-|TRBJ1-2
CASSLVEGESGYTF
TGCGCCAGCAGCTTGGTAGAGGGGGAGAGCGGCTACACCTTC
>TRBV6-7|-|TRBD1|TRBJ2-2
CASSFPTAGQGRTGELFF
TGTGCCAGCAGTTTCCCCACCGCGGGACAGGGGAGGACCGGGGAGCTGTTTTTT
>TRBV27|-|TRBD2|TRBJ2-3
CASSFLAGADTQYF
TGTGCCAGCAGTTTCCTAGCGGGAGCAGATACGCAGTATTTT
>TRBV27|medium-sized|TRBD1|TRBJ1-6
CASKGQGNSPLHF
TGTGCCAGCAAGGGACAGGGCAATTCACCCCTCCACTTT
>TRBV18|-|-|TRBJ2-7
CASSPMNADYEQYF
TGTGCCAGCTCACCAATGAACGCGGACTACGAGCAGTACTTC
>TRBV6-6|once|TRBD1|TRBJ1-2
CASTGTGDGYTF
TGTGCCAGCACCGGGACAGGGGATGGCTACACCTTC
>TRBV30|-|-|TRBJ1-1
CAWMAFAEAFF
TGTGCCTGGATGGCTTTCGCTGAAGCTTTCTTT
>TRBV7-6|-|-|TRBJ2-3
CASSSGSGVSTDTQYF
TGTGCCAGCAGCTCCGGCTCGGGTGTTTCCACAGATACGCAGTATTTT
>TRBV29-1|once|-|TRBJ2-1
CSVGRADNEQFF
TGCAGCGTTGGCAGGGCGGACAATGAGCAGTTCTTC
>TRBV2|-|-|TRBJ2-3
CASRADTDTQYF
TGTGCCAGCAGGGCGGACACAGATACGCAGTATTTT
>TRBV5-5|-|-|TRBJ1-2
CASSLAGDYGYTF
TGTGCCAGCAGCTTGGCCGGAGACTATGGCTACACCTTC
>TRBV5-1|-|-|TRBJ1-1
CASSLGPFSRGTEAFF
TGCGCCAGCAGCTTGGGGCCCTTTAGTAGGGGCACTGAAGCTTTCTTT
>TRBV19|few|TRBD2|TRBJ2-1
CASSTGTSGNNEQFF
TGTGCCAGTTCTACTGGGACTAGCGGAAACAATGAGCAGTTCTTC
>TRBV19|-|TRBD1|TRBJ1-4
CASSDRGGFLSEKLFF
TGTGCCAGTAGCGACAGGGGGGGATTTTTAAGTGAAAAACTGTTTTTT
>TRBV5-1|-|-|TRBJ1-1
CASSFKGDTEAFF
TGCGCCAGCAGCTTTAAAGGGGACACTGAAGCTTTCTTT
>TRBV7-8|-|TRBD1|TRBJ1-1
CASSRTGGNTEAFF
TGTGCCAGCAGCCGGACAGGGGGAAACACTGAAGCTTTCTTT
>TRBV30|-|TRBD2|TRBJ2-3
CARSFGGSTDTQYF
TGTGCCAGATCATTCGGGGGGAGCACAGATACGCAGTATTTT
>TRBV11-3|-|-|TRBJ1-1
CASSVAPETEAFF
TGTGCCAGCAGCGTAGCTCCTGAGACTGAAGCTTTCTTT
>TRBV24-1|medium-sized|-|TRBJ2-2
CATSDLGDGGRGGELFF
TGTGCCACCAGTGATTTGGGGGACGGGGGAAGAGGCGGGGAGCTGTTTTTT
>TRBV5-8|-|TRBD1|TRBJ2-7
CASIFSRGKQYF
TGTGCCAGCATTTTTTCCAGGGGGAAGCAGTACTTC
>TRBV27|-|-|TRBJ1-6
CASSPARTVFNSPLHF
TGTGCCAGCAGTCCAGCCCGGACAGTATTCAATTCACCCCTCCACTTT
>TRBV2|-|TRBD2|TRBJ2-7
CASGLGPSYEQYF
TGTGCCAGCGGACTAGGCCCGAGCTACGAGCAGTACTTC
>TRBV25-1|-|TRBD1|TRBJ1-1
CASSLRGQTEAFF
TGTGCCAGCAGTCTGAGGGGGCAGACTGAAGCTTTCTTT
>TRBV28|-|TRBD1|TRBJ1-5
CASLGQHNQPQHF
TGTGCCAGCCTGGGACAGCACAATCAGCCCCAGCATTTT
>TRBV5-6|few|-|TRBJ2-1
CASSPGPTRGNEQFF
TGTGCCAGCAGCCCGGGTCCGACTAGGGGCAATGAGCAGTTCTTC
>TRBV7-2|-|-|TRBJ2-7
CASSFDPQGSYEQYF
TGTGCCAGCAGTTTCGACCCTCAGGGGTCCTACGAGCAGTACTTC
>TRBV28|-|TRBD1|TRBJ2-4
CASSFQGGGGVAIQYF
TGTGCCAGCAGTTTCCAAGGGGGCGGTGGGGTCGCCATTCAGTACTTC
>TRBV7-9|few|-|TRBJ1-1
CASSFALRGNTEAFF
TGTGCCAGCAGCTTTGCCCTGAGAGGAAACACTGAAGCTTTCTTT
>TRBV18|-|-|TRBJ2-7
CASSHDSQTYEQYF
TGTGCCAGCTCCCATGACAGCCAAACCTACGAGCAGTACTTC
>TRBV6-5|-|-|TRBJ2-7
CASRVPQGYEQYF
TGTGCCAGCAGGGTCCCACAGGGCTACGAGCAGTACTTC